This TCR beta chain was recorded in a study of immune characterization of retroperitoneal liposarcoma. Germline V gene sequence: CDR1 LGHNT, CDR2 FRNRAP. This CDR3 has 12 amino acids. Trimming removed 1 base at V and 3 bases at J, with 1 base between. MiXCR, applied by TCRdb to the PCR reads, yields one record per CDR3 protein. The sample has around 10,000 distinct CDR3 sequences, 40% to 55% seen once; the top ten hold around 9.3%. This chain links TRBV12-5 with TRBJ2-1; D gene uncertain. The TCR originated in a female donor with retroperitoneal liposarcoma. Material: tumor tissue. The CDR3 loop reads CASGLGYNEQFF. The CDR3, as DNA: TGTGCTAGTGGTTTGGGCTACAATGAGCAGTTCTTC.